This TCR beta chain originates from a study of blood T cell repertoires in COVID-19 (TCRdb year 2020). A note on the overall study: Collaborator samples came from the United States, Italy and Spain and covered acute and convalescent phases of COVID-19. Subjects who had been exposed to COVID-19, were actively infected with it, or had recovered from it provided the deeply sampled blood TCRbeta repertoires that made up the dataset. The samples were drawn from two sources: the first 160 participants of the ongoing ImmuneRACE study, and 950 to 1,500 subjects contributed by 6 global collaborators. HLA class I and class II types, where available, came from metadata supplied by the sample provider rather than from assay-based typing. A freely available public database, intended as a resource for researchers studying the immune response to SARS-CoV-2, is where the repertoires were released. The prospective study material was composed of cDNA or gDNA derived from T cells, B-cell-depleted T cells, or PBMCs. Nearly every sample came with metadata listing a de-identified subject ID, COVID-19 status, age in years and sex. Results the study describes overall, beyond this receptor: The amount of clinical and demographic metadata varied by source and participant and was provided uncurated.

This clone was observed a single time. There is no known antigen for this receptor. Base qualities are not provided; no much larger clone lies one nucleotide away. The collaborating institutions used their own protocols to collect whole blood in K2EDTA tubes. For TCRbeta analysis, collaborator samples were shipped as frozen whole blood, as isolated PBMCs, or as DNA extracted from either sample type. TCRbeta CDR3 regions were amplified from genomic DNA by means of the immunoSEQ Assay, a bias-controlled multiplex PCR. On the study's bioinformatics: The number of nucleated cells in each sample was estimated from the amplification of reference gene primers within the assay. Sequence reads were collapsed and filtered to measure the absolute abundance of every unique TCRbeta CDR3 rearrangement. For each sample, productive Simpson clonality was calculated as the square root of Simpson's diversity index over productive rearrangements. Drawn from immuneACCESS, this table holds only the in-frame rearrangements with V and J called that TCRdb kept. Clones are partly lost; checked studies trace under half to an unresolved V gene and leave the rest unexplained. Clonal size and the V and J genes are those of that table, whereas D and trimming came from the DNA. Within this sample are tens of thousands of clones, with around 86% of them counted one time only. The ten largest clones represent roughly 2% of the sample.

V and J lose 3 bases and 8 bases, and a span of 16 bases separates them. Measured from the cysteine to the phenylalanine, the CDR3 is 14 residues long. Only the CDR3 DNA is retained, 42 bases long and in frame from the first base. In the germline V gene, CDR1 corresponds to LGHNA and CDR2 to YNFKEQ. This clonotype was sampled from a man aged 25-45 years with acute or convalescent COVID-19. In this chain, TRBV4-2 is recombined with TRBJ1-2; D gene: possibly TRBD1, on 6 matching bases. Input material: peripheral blood. The nucleotide sequence reads as follows: TGTGCCAGCAGCCAGGCACGGGGGGCGTCCGGCTACACCTTC. It specifies CASSQARGASGYTF.